Shown below are 22 T cell receptor beta chains from a single sample sequenced in a study of T cell changes during pregnancy in multiple sclerosis. Sequencing used immunoSEQ multiplex PCR; TCRdb keeps in-frame clones, though not all of them. The table shows almost 50,000 clones, with 85% to 95% occurring only once. Material: CD4+ T cells from peripheral blood mononuclear cells, obtained in the second trimester of pregnancy. All receptors come from a female donor in good health, enrolled as a control in a pregnancy study.

The rearrangement uses TRBV7-3 and TRBJ2-7; TRBD1 is a possible D gene (7 bases). Looked up from germline, CDR1 is SGHTA and CDR2 is FQGTGA. V lost 5 bases and J 1 base, leaving 12 bases between the germline ends. This CDR3 comprises 14 residues. DNA of the CDR3: TGTGCCAGCAGCGCGGAGGGACAGTCCTACGAGCAGTACTTC. It codes for CASSAEGQSYEQYF.

This clone came up once. The chain recombines TRBV4-3 with TRBJ1-1; 7 nucleotides agree with TRBD1. CDR1 LGHNA and CDR2 YSLEER come from the germline V gene. The CDR3 consists of 16 residues. V lost 4 bases to trimming and J lost 4 bases; unmatched junction nucleotides: 12. Here the CDR3 reads CASSPNQYRGPTEAFF. The CDR3 DNA reads as TGCGCCAGCAGCCCAAATCAATACAGGGGACCCACTGAAGCTTTCTTT.

V is TRBV5-8 and J is TRBJ2-3; 9 positions match TRBD1. V was pared by 1 base and J by 4 bases, with 4 bases of the junction left unmatched. Germline assignment: CDR1 SGHTS and CDR2 YDEGEE. The CDR3 extends over 15 amino acids. In DNA, the CDR3 is TGTGCCAGCAGCTTGATAACAGGGGGCCCAGATACGCAGTATTTT. Amino acid sequence: CASSLITGGPDTQYF.

The chain recombines TRBV15 with TRBJ2-3; weak D call: TRBD2 (5 bases). Germline CDR1 LNHNV, CDR2 YYDKDF (reference sequence). The length of the CDR3 is 15 residues. Trimming took 3 bases from V and 6 from J, leaving 16 bases between them. In DNA, the CDR3 is TGTGCCACCAGCAGGGATCGGACTGTATATGATACGCAGTATTTT. Translation gives CATSRDRTVYDTQYF. The entire variable domain, with the rest obtained from reference TRBV15 and TRBJ2-3, is as follows: DAMVIQNPRYQVTQFGKPVTLSCSQTLNHNVMYWYQQKSSQAPKLLFHYYDKDFNNEADTPDNFQSRRPNTSFCFLDIRSPGLGDTAMYLCATSRDRTVYDTQYFGPGTRLTVL.

The J gene is TRBJ1-2, the V gene TRBV18, with a possible D match to TRBD1 (5 bases). The CDR3 has 15 amino acids. Trimming left V 4 bases short and J 4 bases short, with 16 bases between. Germline V gene lookup returns CDR1 KGHSH and CDR2 LQKENI. CDR3 in amino acids: CASSRTGGRPYGYTF. CDR3 in DNA: TGTGCCAGCTCACGTACAGGAGGGCGACCCTATGGCTACACCTTC.

The gene calls are TRBV16 and TRBJ1-6; a weak D match, TRBD1 (5 bases). V lost 5 bases and J 6 bases, leaving 8 bases between the germline ends. This CDR3 is built from 13 residues. CDR1 and CDR2 (germline): KGHSY, FQNENV. Here the CDR3 DNA reads TGTGCCAGCAGCAGAGACAGTAATTCACCCCTCCACTTT. As protein: CASSRDSNSPLHF. Supplemented by reference TRBV16 and TRBJ1-6, the full variable domain reads GEEVAQTPKHLVRGEGQKAKLYCAPIKGHSYVFWYQQVLKNEFKFLISFQNENVFDETGMPKERFSAKCLPNSPCSLEIQATKLEDSAVYFCASSRDSNSPLHFGNGTRLTVT.

CDR3 protein: CASSLGGDRAQPQHF. Here the CDR3 DNA reads TGCGCCAGCAGCTTGGGGGGGGACAGGGCTCAGCCCCAGCATTTT. This chain uses TRBV5-1 with TRBJ1-5; 9 nucleotides align to TRBD1. V dropped 0 bases and J dropped 6; count of bases not matched to a gene: 4. This CDR3 has 15 residues. CDR1 is SGHRS and CDR2 is YFSETQ in the germline V gene.

This clone has only a few counts. The chain is built from TRBV4-2 and TRBJ1-5, with 7 bases fitting TRBD1. Germline V gene data show CDR1 as LGHNA and CDR2 as YNFKEQ. With V trimmed by 3 bases and J by 3 bases, 5 bases remained unmatched. This CDR3 has 15 amino acids. CDR3: CASSHAGTDNQPQHF. The CDR3 nucleotides are TGTGCCAGCAGCCACGCCGGGACAGACAATCAGCCCCAGCATTTT.

This sequence joins TRBV4-3 and TRBJ2-2; D remains ambiguous. V dropped 3 bases and J dropped 6 bases, with 14 bases sitting between them. Germline CDR1 reads LGHNA; CDR2 reads YSLEER. The CDR3 covers 15 residues. The CDR3 DNA reads TGCGCCAGCAGCCAGGCGGCCCTCCGTGCCGGGGAGCTGTTTTTT. It specifies CASSQAALRAGELFF.

The chain combines TRBV6-5 with TRBJ1-5; TRBD1 matches at 8 bases. Looked up from germline, CDR1 is MNHEY and CDR2 is SVGAGI. The CDR3 loop spans 15 amino acids. V was pared by 2 bases and J by 2 bases, with 2 bases of the junction left unmatched. CDR3 nucleotides: TGTGCCAGCAGTTACGCGGGACAGGGCAATCAGCCCCAGCATTTT. It translates to CASSYAGQGNQPQHF.

This clone was found once. The gene calls are TRBV6-5 and TRBJ1-6; no firm D call. CDR3 length: 13 amino acids. Trimming shortened V by 6 bases and J by 10 bases, and 13 bases separated the two germline ends. CDR1 is MNHEY, CDR2 SVGAGI, per germline. The DNA for the CDR3 is TGTGCCAGCAGGGAGGAGGGTGTATCACCCCTCCACTTT. It translates to CASREEGVSPLHF.

The chain links TRBV7-2 to TRBJ1-3, with D uncertain. The CDR3 runs to 15 residues. Trimming left V 3 bases short and J 1 base short, with 10 bases between. Germline V lookup: CDR1 SGHTA, CDR2 FQGNSA. CDR3 protein: CASSFARSSGNTIYF. CDR3 nucleotides: TGTGCCAGCAGCTTCGCCAGGTCGTCTGGAAACACCATATATTTT.

This chain uses TRBV7-2 with TRBJ1-1; the D is unclear. The V gene lost 6 bases and the J gene lost 1 base, with 9 bases spanning the gap. Germline CDR1 reads SGHTA; CDR2 reads FQGNSA. The CDR3 is 13 amino acids. The DNA for the CDR3 is TGTGCCAGCAGAATTGATAGGAACACTGAAGCTTTCTTT. It is translated as CASRIDRNTEAFF.

V usage is TRBV19 and J usage is TRBJ1-5, with D possibly matching TRBD1 (6 bases). Germline values: CDR1 LNHDA, CDR2 SQIVND (reference sequence). This CDR3 comprises 14 residues. The V end was cut by 8 bases, the J end by 2 bases, with 13 bases between. Here the CDR3 DNA reads TGTGCCAGTGTCGCCAGGGGTCGCAATCAGCCCCAGCATTTT. Its protein is CASVARGRNQPQHF.

This clone was counted only a few times. This chain links TRBV19 with TRBJ1-2; D might be TRBD1 (5 bases). The V and J ends lost 3 bases and 4 bases respectively, with 6 bases between them. This CDR3 region has 12 residues. Per germline, CDR1 LNHDA and CDR2 SQIVND (reference sequence). The CDR3 region has the DNA TGTGCCAGTAGTATCACAGGCTATGGCTACACCTTC. Its translation is CASSITGYGYTF.

J is TRBJ2-3 and V is TRBV5-1; TRBD2 matches 11 bases. CDR3 length: 15 amino acids. The germline V gene encodes CDR1 SGHRS and CDR2 YFSETQ. Trimming took 3 bases from V and 1 from J; bases not matched to a gene: 1. As DNA, the CDR3 is TGCGCCAGCAGCTCGGGACTAGCGGGCACAGATACGCAGTATTTT. It is translated as CASSSGLAGTDTQYF.

V and J are TRBV7-3 and TRBJ1-1; the D is unclear. Germline V CDR1 and CDR2: SGHTA, FQGTGA. This CDR3 is 12 amino acids long. Trimming pared 5 bases from V and 1 base from J, leaving 5 bases between. The CDR3 DNA reads as TGTGCCAGCAGCACGGGGAACACTGAAGCTTTCTTT. Its translation is CASSTGNTEAFF.

V usage is TRBV9 and J usage is TRBJ2-6; D is unresolved. The CDR3 contains 14 residues. Germline CDR1 SGDLS, CDR2 YYNGEE. Trimming stripped 2 bases from V and 9 bases from J, with 12 bases between. The CDR3 DNA reads TGTGCCAGCAGCGTGGCTAGGCGAGGCAACGTCCTGACTTTC. It specifies CASSVARRGNVLTF.

This clone turned up a few times. The chain has TRBV11-3 and TRBJ1-6; 7 nucleotides line up with TRBD1. The V segment lost 2 bases and the J segment 6 bases; nucleotides outside the gene matches: 1. The germline CDR1 and CDR2 sequences are SGHNT and YENEEA. CDR3 size: 14 residues. CDR3 bases: TGTGCCAGCAGCTTAAACAGGGGTAATTCACCCCTCCACTTT. It encodes CASSLNRGNSPLHF.

The CDR3 loop reads CASSLPGQRTYGYTF. DNA of the CDR3: TGTGCCAGTAGCCTACCGGGACAGCGGACCTATGGCTACACCTTC. This sequence joins TRBV19 and TRBJ1-2; 7 positions match TRBD1. Germline assignment: CDR1 LNHDA and CDR2 SQIVND (reference sequence). This CDR3 region has 15 residues. Trimming at V came to 6 bases and at J to 4 bases, leaving 11 bases not matched to a gene.

The V gene is TRBV9, the J gene TRBJ1-6; the match to TRBD1 covers 9 bases. The CDR3 is made up of 15 amino acids. Germline CDR1 and CDR2: SGDLS and YYNGEE. After removal of 3 bases from V and 4 bases from J, the junction contained 2 bases not matched to a gene. CDR3 nucleotide sequence: TGTGCCAGCAGCGCTGGGACAGGGTATAATTCACCCCTCCACTTT. Protein sequence: CASSAGTGYNSPLHF.

This chain links TRBV18 with TRBJ1-1, with D maybe TRBD1 (6 bases). The CDR3 totals 14 residues. Germline CDR1 is KGHSH and CDR2 is LQKENI. Trimming stripped 5 bases from V and 6 bases from J, with 16 bases between. The CDR3: CASSWAQGYAEAFF. CDR3 DNA sequence: TGTGCCAGCTCATGGGCTCAGGGGTACGCTGAAGCTTTCTTT.